A single sample is the source of the 2 T cell receptor beta chains below, sequenced in a study of CD8+ T cells in alopecia areata. The authors extracted RNA and reverse transcribed it into cDNA as the sequencing template. Here immunoSEQ multiplex PCR was the method, and the copy in TCRdb shows in-frame clones only, minus some. The sample holds approximately 160,000 clones, less than 70% seen once. The treatment here: oral pan-JAK inhibitor, 5-10 mg twice daily. Sequenced material: CD4+ T cells sorted from blood, taken at week 24, from a patient treated with tofacitinib. The receptors stem from a human donor with alopecia areata.

This clone was seen only a few times. The V call is TRBV5-1, the J call TRBJ1-2, with a tentative D call TRBD1 (6 bases). V was clipped by 0 bases and J by 8 bases, with 17 bases between them. CDR3 length equals 15 residues. Germline V gives CDR1 SGHRS, CDR2 YFSETQ. CDR3 sequence reads: CASSLDQQGIDGYTF. The CDR3 nucleotides read TGCGCCAGCAGCTTGGACCAACAGGGAATTGACGGCTACACCTTC.

This clone was observed a few times. V and J are TRBV29-1 and TRBJ2-3; 11 nucleotides match TRBD2. Germline CDR1 reads SQVTM; CDR2 reads ANQGSEA. The CDR3 sequence is 14 residues long. J was trimmed by 5 bases and V by 2 bases; bases with no gene match: 3. CDR3 protein: CSVESSGGIDTQYF. The CDR3 DNA follows: TGCAGCGTTGAATCTAGCGGGGGGATAGATACGCAGTATTTT.